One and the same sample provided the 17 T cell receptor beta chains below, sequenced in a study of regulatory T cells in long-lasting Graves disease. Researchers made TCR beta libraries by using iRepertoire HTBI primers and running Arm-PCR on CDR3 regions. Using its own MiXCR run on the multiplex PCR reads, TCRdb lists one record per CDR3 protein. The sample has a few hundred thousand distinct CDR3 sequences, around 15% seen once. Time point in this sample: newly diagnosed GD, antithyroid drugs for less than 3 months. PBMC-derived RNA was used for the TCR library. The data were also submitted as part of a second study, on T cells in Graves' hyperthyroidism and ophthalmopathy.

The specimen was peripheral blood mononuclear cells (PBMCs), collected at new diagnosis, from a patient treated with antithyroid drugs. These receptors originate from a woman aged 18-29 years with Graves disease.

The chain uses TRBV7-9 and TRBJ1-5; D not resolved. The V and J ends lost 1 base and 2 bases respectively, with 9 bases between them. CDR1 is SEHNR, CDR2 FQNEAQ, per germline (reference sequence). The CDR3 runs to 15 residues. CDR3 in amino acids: CASSLVSGGNQPQHF. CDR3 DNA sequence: TGTGCCAGCAGCTTAGTATCGGGCGGCAATCAGCCCCAGCATTTT.

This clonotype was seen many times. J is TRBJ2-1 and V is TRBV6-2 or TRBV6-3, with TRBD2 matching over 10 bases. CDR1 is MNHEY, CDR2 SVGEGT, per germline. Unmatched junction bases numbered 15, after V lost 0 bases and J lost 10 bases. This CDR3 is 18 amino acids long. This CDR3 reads CASSYSTFPSGSFSEQFF. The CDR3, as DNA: TGTGCCAGCAGTTACTCAACTTTTCCTAGCGGGAGTTTCTCCGAGCAGTTCTTC.

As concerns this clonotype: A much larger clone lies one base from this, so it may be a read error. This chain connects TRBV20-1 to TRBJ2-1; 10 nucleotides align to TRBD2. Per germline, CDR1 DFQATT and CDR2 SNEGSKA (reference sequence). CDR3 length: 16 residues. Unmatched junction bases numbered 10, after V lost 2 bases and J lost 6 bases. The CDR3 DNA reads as TGCAGTGCTAGATTTTCTAGCGGGGGTAGCGGCAATGAGCAGTTCTTC. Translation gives CSARFSSGGSGNEQFF.

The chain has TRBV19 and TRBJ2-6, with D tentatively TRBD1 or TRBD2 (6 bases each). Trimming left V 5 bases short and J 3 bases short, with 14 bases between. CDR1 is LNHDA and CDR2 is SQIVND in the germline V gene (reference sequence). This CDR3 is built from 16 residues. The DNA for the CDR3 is TGTGCCAGTAGTGAAACAGGGAGGAGTGGGGCCAACGTCCTGACTTTC. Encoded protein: CASSETGRSGANVLTF.

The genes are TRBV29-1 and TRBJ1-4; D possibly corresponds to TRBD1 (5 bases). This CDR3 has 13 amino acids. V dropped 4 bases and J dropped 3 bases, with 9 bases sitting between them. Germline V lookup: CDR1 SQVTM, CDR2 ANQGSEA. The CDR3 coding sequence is TGCAGCGTTGGAGGGGCCCCTAATGAAAAACTGTTTTTT. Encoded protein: CSVGGAPNEKLFF.

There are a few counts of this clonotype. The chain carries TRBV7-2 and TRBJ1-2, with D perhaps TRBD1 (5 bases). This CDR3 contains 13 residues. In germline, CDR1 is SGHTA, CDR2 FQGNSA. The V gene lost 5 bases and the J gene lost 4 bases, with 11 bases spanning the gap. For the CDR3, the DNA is TGTGCCAGCAGCCCCAGGGATGCCTATGGCTACACCTTC. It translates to CASSPRDAYGYTF.

CDR3 in amino acids: CASSIYSSDTQYF. The CDR3 region has the DNA TGTGCCAGTAGTATTTACAGTTCAGATACGCAGTATTTT. The gene calls are TRBV11-2 and TRBJ2-3; D gene unclear. This CDR3 region has 13 residues. Germline assignment: CDR1 SGHAT and CDR2 FQNNGV. Trimming shortened V by 9 bases and J by 4 bases, and 14 bases separated the two germline ends.

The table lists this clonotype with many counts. Here the CDR3 reads CASSHGTPSETQYF. The CDR3 nucleotides are TGCGCCAGCAGCCACGGGACTCCGAGCGAGACCCAGTACTTC. The chain combines TRBV5-1 with TRBJ2-5; perhaps TRBD2 as D (6 bases). Trimming removed 4 bases at V and 5 bases at J, with 15 bases between. The CDR3 has 14 residues. Germline-derived CDR1 and CDR2 are SGHRS and YFSETQ.

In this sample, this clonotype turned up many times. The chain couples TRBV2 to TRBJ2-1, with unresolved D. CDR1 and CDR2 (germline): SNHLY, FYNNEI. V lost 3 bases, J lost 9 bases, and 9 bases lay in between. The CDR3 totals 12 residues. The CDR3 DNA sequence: TGTGCCAGCAGTGACTGGTCACCTGAGCAGTTCTTC. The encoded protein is CASSDWSPEQFF.

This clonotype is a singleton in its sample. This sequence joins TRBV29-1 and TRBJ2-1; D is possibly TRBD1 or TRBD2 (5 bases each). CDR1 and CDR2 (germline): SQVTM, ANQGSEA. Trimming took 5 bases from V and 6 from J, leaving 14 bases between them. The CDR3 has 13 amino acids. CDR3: CSVLGPGGNEQFF. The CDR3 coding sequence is TGCAGCGTTCTAGGACCTGGGGGCAATGAGCAGTTCTTC.

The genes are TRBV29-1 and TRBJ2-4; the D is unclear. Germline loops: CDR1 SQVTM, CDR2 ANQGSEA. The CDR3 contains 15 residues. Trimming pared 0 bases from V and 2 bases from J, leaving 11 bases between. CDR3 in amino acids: CSVEEPTASKNIQYF. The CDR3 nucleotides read TGCAGCGTTGAAGAACCCACAGCTTCCAAAAACATTCAGTACTTC. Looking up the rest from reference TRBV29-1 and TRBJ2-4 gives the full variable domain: SAVISQKPSRDICQRGTSLTIQCQVDSQVTMMFWYRQQPGQSLTLIATANQGSEATYESGFVIDKFPISRPNLTFSTLTVSNMSPEDSSIYLCSVEEPTASKNIQYFGAGTRLSVL.

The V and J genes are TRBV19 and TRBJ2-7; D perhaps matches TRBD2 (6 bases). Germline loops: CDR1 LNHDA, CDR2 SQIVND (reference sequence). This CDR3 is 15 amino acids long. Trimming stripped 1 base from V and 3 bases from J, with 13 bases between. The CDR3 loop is CASSIAGGVVYEQYF. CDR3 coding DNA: TGTGCCAGTAGTATAGCGGGCGGGGTCGTCTACGAGCAGTACTTC. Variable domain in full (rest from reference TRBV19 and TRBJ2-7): DGGITQSPKYLFRKEGQNVTLSCEQNLNHDAMYWYRQDPGQGLRLIYYSQIVNDFQKGDIAEGYSVSREKKESFPLTVTSAQKNPTAFYLCASSIAGGVVYEQYFGPGTRLTVT.

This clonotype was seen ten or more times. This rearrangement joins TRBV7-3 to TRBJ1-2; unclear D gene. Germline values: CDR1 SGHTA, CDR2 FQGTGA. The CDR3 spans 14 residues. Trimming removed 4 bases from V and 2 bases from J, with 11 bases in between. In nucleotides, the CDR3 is TGTGCCAGCAGCTCCCCCGGCTCCAACTATGGCTACACCTTC. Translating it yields CASSSPGSNYGYTF.

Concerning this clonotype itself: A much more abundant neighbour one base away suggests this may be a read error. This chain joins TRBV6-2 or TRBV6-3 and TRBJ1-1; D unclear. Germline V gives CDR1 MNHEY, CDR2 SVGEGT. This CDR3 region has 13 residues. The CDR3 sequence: CAGSEEEHTEAFF. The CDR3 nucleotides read TGTGCCGGCAGTGAAGAGGAGCACACTGAAGCTTTCTTT.

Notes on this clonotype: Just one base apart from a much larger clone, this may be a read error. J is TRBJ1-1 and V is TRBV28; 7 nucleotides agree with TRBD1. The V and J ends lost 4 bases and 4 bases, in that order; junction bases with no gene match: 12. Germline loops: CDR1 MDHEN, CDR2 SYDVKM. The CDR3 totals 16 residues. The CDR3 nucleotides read TGTGCCAGCAGTTACCCCGGGCAGGGGGGGGGCACTGAAGCTTTCTTT. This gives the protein CASSYPGQGGGTEAFF. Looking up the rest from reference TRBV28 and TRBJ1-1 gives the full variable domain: DVKVTQSSRYLVKRTGEKVFLECVQDMDHENMFWYRQDPGLGLRLIYFSYDVKMKEKGDIPEGYSVSREKKERFSLILESASTNQTSMYLCASSYPGQGGGTEAFFGQGTRLTVV.

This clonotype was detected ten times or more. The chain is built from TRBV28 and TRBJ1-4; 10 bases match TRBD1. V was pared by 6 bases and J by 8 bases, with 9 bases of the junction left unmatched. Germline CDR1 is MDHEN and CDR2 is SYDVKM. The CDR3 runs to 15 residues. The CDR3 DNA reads TGTGCCAGCAGAACTTTCGGGACAGGGGACGAAAAACTGTTTTTT. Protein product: CASRTFGTGDEKLFF.

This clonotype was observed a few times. CDR3 bases: TGCAGTGCTAGAGGGCTGGCGGAGGGCCCAGATACGCAGTATTTT. Protein product: CSARGLAEGPDTQYF. The chain uses TRBV20-1 and TRBJ2-3; a weak D match, TRBD2 (6 bases). V was cut by 1 base and J by 4 bases, with 15 bases left in between. Germline V gene sequence: CDR1 DFQATT, CDR2 SNEGSKA (reference sequence). This CDR3 spans 15 amino acids.